Reported below is one T cell receptor beta chain. This sample was taken from a study of blood T cell repertoires in COVID-19. The CDR3 sequence is 15 residues long. The germline gives CDR1 ENHRY, CDR2 SYGVKD. Trimming stripped 2 bases from V and 0 bases from J, with 10 bases between. Measured with immunoSEQ multiplex PCR; TCRdb has only the in-frame clones, and not every one. The sample carries about 59,000 clones, around 80% recorded once. This chain uses TRBV10-3 with TRBJ1-2, with D perhaps matching TRBD1 (6 bases). The sequencing input was peripheral blood. The TCR comes from a man aged 80 or over with acute or convalescent COVID-19. The CDR3 reads CAISERDMSNYGYTF. CDR3 coding DNA: TGTGCCATCAGTGAGAGGGACATGTCTAACTATGGCTACACCTTC.